This T cell receptor beta chain is drawn from a study of shared clonotypes between healthy human individuals. Study-wide background: Three plates each covered CD4 naive and memory; CD8 naive two, CD8 memory one.

Regarding this clone: Other DNA sequences from this sample encode an identical CDR3 as well.

Trimming removed 5 bases from V and 3 bases from J, with 11 bases in between. This CDR3 is 13 amino acids long. Germline loops: CDR1 SEHNR, CDR2 FQNEAQ (reference sequence). Selected positively for CCR7 and CD45RO-negative, naive CD8 cells excluded terminally differentiated effector memory CD45RA+ cells. It was at deep level that the assay was run. An even split of each subset's genomic DNA across several immunoSEQ plates was performed. Profiling relied on immunoSEQ multiplex PCR, and the TCRdb table lists in-frame clones only, not all of them. The table shows approximately 740,000 clones, with roughly 92% occurring only once.

The source material was naive CD8+ T cells sorted from blood. This sequence joins TRBV7-9 and TRBJ2-7; D possibly corresponds to TRBD1 (6 bases). The sequence derives from a man younger than 45 in good health. CDR3 loop: CASSPVDSYEQYF. The CDR3 bases are TGTGCCAGCAGCCCAGTGGACAGCTACGAGCAGTACTTC.